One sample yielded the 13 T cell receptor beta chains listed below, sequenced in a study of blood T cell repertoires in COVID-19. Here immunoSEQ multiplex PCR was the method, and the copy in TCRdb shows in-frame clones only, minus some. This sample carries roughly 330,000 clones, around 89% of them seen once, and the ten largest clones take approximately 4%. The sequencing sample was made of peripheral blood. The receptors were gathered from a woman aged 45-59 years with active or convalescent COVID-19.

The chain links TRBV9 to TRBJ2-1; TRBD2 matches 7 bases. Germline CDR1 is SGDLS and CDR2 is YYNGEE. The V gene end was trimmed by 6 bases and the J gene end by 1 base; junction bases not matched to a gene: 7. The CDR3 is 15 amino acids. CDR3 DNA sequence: TGTGCCAGCACCTTGGGCGGGGGTTCCTACAATGAGCAGTTCTTC. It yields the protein CASTLGGGSYNEQFF.

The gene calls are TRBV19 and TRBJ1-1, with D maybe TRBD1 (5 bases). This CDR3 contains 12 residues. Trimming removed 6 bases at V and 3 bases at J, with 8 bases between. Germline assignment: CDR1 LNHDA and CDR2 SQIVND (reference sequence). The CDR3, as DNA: TGTGCCAGTAGGCCGGGGGACACTGAAGCTTTCTTT. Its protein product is CASRPGDTEAFF.

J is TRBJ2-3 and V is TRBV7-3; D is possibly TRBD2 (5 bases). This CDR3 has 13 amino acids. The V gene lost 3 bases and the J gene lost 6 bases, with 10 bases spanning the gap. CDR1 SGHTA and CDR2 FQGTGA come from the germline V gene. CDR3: CASSFMGEDTQYF. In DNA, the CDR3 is TGTGCCAGCAGCTTCATGGGAGAGGATACGCAGTATTTT.

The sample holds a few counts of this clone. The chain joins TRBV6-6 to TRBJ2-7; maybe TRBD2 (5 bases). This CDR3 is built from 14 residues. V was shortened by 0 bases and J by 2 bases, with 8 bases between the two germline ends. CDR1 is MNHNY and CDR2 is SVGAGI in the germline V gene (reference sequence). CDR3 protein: CASSYSGGPYEQYF. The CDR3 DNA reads TGTGCCAGCAGTTACTCGGGCGGGCCCTACGAGCAGTACTTC.

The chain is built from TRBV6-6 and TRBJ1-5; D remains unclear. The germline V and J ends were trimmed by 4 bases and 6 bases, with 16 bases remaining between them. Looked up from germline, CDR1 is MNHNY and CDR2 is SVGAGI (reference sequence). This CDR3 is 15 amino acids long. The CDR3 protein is CASSSPTGRGQPQHF. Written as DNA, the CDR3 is TGTGCCAGCAGTTCCCCGACGGGGAGAGGTCAGCCCCAGCATTTT.

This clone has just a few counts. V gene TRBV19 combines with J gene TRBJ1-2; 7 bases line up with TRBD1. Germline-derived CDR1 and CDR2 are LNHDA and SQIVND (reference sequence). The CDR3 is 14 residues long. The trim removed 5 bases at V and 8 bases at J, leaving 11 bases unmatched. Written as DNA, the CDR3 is TGTGCCAGTAGTCACCTAATACCGGGACAGGGCTACACCTTC. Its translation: CASSHLIPGQGYTF.

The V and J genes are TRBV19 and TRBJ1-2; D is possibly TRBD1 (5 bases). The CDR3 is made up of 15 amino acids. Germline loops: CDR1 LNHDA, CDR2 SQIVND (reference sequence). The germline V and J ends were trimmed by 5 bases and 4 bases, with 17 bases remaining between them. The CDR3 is CASSPGPGGVYGYTF. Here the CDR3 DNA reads TGTGCCAGTAGTCCAGGGCCGGGAGGCGTCTATGGCTACACCTTC.

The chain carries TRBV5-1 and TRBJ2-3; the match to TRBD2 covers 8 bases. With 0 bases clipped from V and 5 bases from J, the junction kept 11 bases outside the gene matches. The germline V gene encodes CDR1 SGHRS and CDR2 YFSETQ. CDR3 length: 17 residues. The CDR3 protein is CASSLDLRGSGGDTQYF. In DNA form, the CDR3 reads TGCGCCAGCAGCTTGGACCTCCGGGGGAGCGGGGGAGATACGCAGTATTTT.

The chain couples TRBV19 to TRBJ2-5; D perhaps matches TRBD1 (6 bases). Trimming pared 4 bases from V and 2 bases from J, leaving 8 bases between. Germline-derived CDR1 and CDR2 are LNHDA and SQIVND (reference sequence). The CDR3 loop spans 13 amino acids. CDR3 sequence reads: CASSRTVQETQYF. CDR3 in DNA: TGTGCCAGTAGTAGGACAGTACAAGAGACCCAGTACTTC.

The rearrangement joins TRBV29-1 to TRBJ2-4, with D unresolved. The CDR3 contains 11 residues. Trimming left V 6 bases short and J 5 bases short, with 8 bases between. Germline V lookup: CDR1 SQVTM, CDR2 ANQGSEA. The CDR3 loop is CSVRVQNIQYF. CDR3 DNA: TGCAGCGTACGGGTCCAAAACATTCAGTACTTC.

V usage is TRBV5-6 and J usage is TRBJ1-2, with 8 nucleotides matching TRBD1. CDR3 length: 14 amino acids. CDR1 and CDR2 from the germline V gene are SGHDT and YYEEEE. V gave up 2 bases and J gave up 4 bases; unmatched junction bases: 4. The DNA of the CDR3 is TGTGCCAGCAGCTTCAAGGACAGGGCCTATGGCTACACCTTC. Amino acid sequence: CASSFKDRAYGYTF.

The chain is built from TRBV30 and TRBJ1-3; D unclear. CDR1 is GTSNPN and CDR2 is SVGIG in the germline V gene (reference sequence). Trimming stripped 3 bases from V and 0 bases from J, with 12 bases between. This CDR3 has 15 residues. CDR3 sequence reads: CAWSVGILSGNTIYF. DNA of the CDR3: TGTGCCTGGAGCGTGGGCATCCTCTCTGGAAACACCATATATTTT.

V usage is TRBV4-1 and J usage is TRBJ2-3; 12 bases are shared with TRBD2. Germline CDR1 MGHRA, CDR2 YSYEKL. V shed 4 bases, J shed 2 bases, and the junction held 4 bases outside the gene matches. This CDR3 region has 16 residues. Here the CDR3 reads CASSLRTSGATDTQYF. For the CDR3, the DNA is TGCGCCAGCAGCCTACGGACTAGCGGGGCCACAGATACGCAGTATTTT.